A selection of T cell receptor beta chains follows, all from one sample in a study of blood T cell repertoires in COVID-19. Method: immunoSEQ multiplex PCR; TCRdb's copy keeps in-frame clones and lacks some. The repertoire consists of 85,000 or so clones, with 80% to 90% occurring once and the leading ten covering around a quarter. The sample consisted of peripheral blood. The receptors shown here come from a man between 50 and 59 years old with active or convalescent COVID-19. Both conserved end residues are part of each CDR3. D genes are given only for firm matches. The size of a clone is reported for some rows only, either as once, few or many, or as a class for expanded clones.

cdr3_length	j_call	d_call	v_call	clone_size	cdr3_nt	cdr3_aa
15	TRBJ2-1	TRBD2	TRBV7-2	.	TGTGCCAGCAGCCCACCAGCGGGAGGTCGCGGTGAGCAGTTCTTC	CASSPPAGGRGEQFF
15	TRBJ2-2	TRBD2	TRBV5-4	few	TGTGCCAGCAGCTTGTGGACTAGCGGCACCGGGGAGCTGTTTTTT	CASSLWTSGTGELFF
15	TRBJ2-1	.	TRBV21-1	.	TGTGCCAGCAGTCTGACTCTTCTTTCCTACAATGAGCAGTTCTTC	CASSLTLLSYNEQFF
14	TRBJ2-5	.	TRBV7-2	.	TGTGCCAGCAGCTTAGGGCACAGTCAAGAGACCCAGTACTTC	CASSLGHSQETQYF
15	TRBJ1-6	.	TRBV4-3	.	TGCGCCAGCAGCCCTCAACGGGATCATAATTCACCCCTCCACTTT	CASSPQRDHNSPLHF
15	TRBJ2-4	TRBD1	TRBV5-6	.	TGTGCCAGCAGCTTGGATACAGGGGGCTTGAACATTCAGTACTTC	CASSLDTGGLNIQYF
14	TRBJ2-1	TRBD2	TRBV11-3	.	TGTGCCAGCAGCCCTAGCGGGGGAAACAATGAGCAGTTCTTC	CASSPSGGNNEQFF
15	TRBJ2-1	TRBD2	TRBV7-2	.	TGTGCCAGCAGCTTAATGGGCCTAGCGGGAGGAGAGCAGTTCTTC	CASSLMGLAGGEQFF
15	TRBJ2-7	TRBD1	TRBV11-2	once	TGTGCCAGCAGCTTAGCTTCGACAGGGGACTACGAGCAGTACTTC	CASSLASTGDYEQYF
18	TRBJ2-1	TRBD2	TRBV24-1	.	TGTGCCACCAGTGACCCCCTTACTAGCGGGAGAACCTACAATGAGCAGTTCTTC	CATSDPLTSGRTYNEQFF
14	TRBJ2-2	.	TRBV19	few	TGTGCCACCCAAAGGCGGGGGCGTAACGGGGAGCTGTTTTTT	CATQRRGRNGELFF
17	TRBJ1-6	TRBD1	TRBV10-3	few	TGTGCCATCAGTGCATGGGGACAGAGAGAGTATAATTCACCCCTCCACTTT	CAISAWGQREYNSPLHF
11	TRBJ2-1	.	TRBV24-1	.	TGTGCCACCAGTGATACGAGGGCGCAGTTCTTC	CATSDTRAQFF
13	TRBJ2-7	.	TRBV12-3/TRBV12-4	.	TGTGCCAGCTCCACAGGGAGCTCCTACGAGCAGTACTTC	CASSTGSSYEQYF
15	TRBJ1-3	.	TRBV11-2	.	TGTGCCAGCAGCTTAGGACCAGGGATAGGAAACACCATATATTTT	CASSLGPGIGNTIYF
12	TRBJ2-5	.	TRBV9	.	TGTGCCAGCAGCGTGGGCTGGGAGACCCAGTACTTC	CASSVGWETQYF
14	TRBJ2-2	TRBD2	TRBV30	.	TGTGCCTGGGGACTAGCGGGAGTCTCCGGGGAGCTGTTTTTT	CAWGLAGVSGELFF
16	TRBJ2-3	TRBD2	TRBV7-8	.	TGTGCCAGCAGCTTTCTAGCGGGAGGGCCCGCAGATACGCAGTATTTT	CASSFLAGGPADTQYF
13	TRBJ2-1	.	TRBV7-9	.	TGTGCCAGCAGCCCGCCTCCGGGGAATGAGCAGTTCTTC	CASSPPPGNEQFF
13	TRBJ1-2	TRBD1	TRBV27	.	TGTGCCAGCAGTTTACAGGGGGAGCCAGTAAGGACCTTC	CASSLQGEPVRTF
17	TRBJ1-5	.	TRBV10-2	.	TGCGCCAGCAGTGTCTCGTTATTCCCCCCACAGGGTCAGCCCCAGCATTTT	CASSVSLFPPQGQPQHF
14	TRBJ1-1	.	TRBV6-5	.	TGTGCCAGCAGTCCGCAAGACATTGCCGCTGAAGCTTTCTTT	CASSPQDIAAEAFF
13	TRBJ1-2	.	TRBV18	few	TGTGCCAGCTCAACAACAGGGTCCAATGGCTACACCTTC	CASSTTGSNGYTF
15	TRBJ2-7	TRBD1	TRBV24-1	.	TGTGCCACCAGTGATTCCGGACAGGGACCCTACGAGCAGTACTTC	CATSDSGQGPYEQYF
14	TRBJ2-2	.	TRBV2	.	TGTGCCAGCATCGCGGGGCTAAACACCGGGGAGCTGTTTTTT	CASIAGLNTGELFF
17	TRBJ2-1	TRBD1	TRBV7-2	.	TGTGCCAGCAGCTCGCCGGGACAGGGAAGAAAACGTGTTGAGCAGTTCTTC	CASSSPGQGRKRVEQFF
15	TRBJ1-5	TRBD1	TRBV24-1	.	TGTGCCACCAGTGATAAACAGGGGAACAATCAGCCCCAGCATTTT	CATSDKQGNNQPQHF
16	TRBJ2-2	TRBD2	TRBV6-2/TRBV6-3	.	TGTGCCAGCAGTTACGGGGAGCGGGGTAACACCGGGGAGCTGTTTTTT	CASSYGERGNTGELFF
16	TRBJ1-5	TRBD1	TRBV2	.	TGTGCCAGCAGTTTATTAGGACAGGGGGCGAGTCAGCCCCAGCATTTT	CASSLLGQGASQPQHF
17	TRBJ1-1	.	TRBV19	.	TGTGCCAGTAGCCCCTTCCCTATCAGGAGGGTGAACACTGAAGCTTTCTTT	CASSPFPIRRVNTEAFF
21	TRBJ2-1	TRBD1	TRBV5-1	.	TGCGCCAGCAGCTTGGGACCGGCATCTTGGGGACAGGGCAGCTCCTACAATGAGCAGTTCTTC	CASSLGPASWGQGSSYNEQFF
14	TRBJ2-1	.	TRBV6-5	.	TGTGCCAGCAGCCCCGGGAGATCCTACAATGAGCAGTTCTTC	CASSPGRSYNEQFF
15	TRBJ1-5	.	TRBV5-5	.	TGTGCCAGCAGCTTGGCCTCAGGGGCCAACCAGCCCCAGCATTTT	CASSLASGANQPQHF
15	TRBJ1-1	.	TRBV27	.	TGTGCCAGCAGTTTAAACCCGGGAGTCGCGGGCATCTTTTTCTTT	CASSLNPGVAGIFFF
14	TRBJ2-5	.	TRBV5-6	.	TGTGCCAGCAGCTTTATCAACAGCCAAGAGACCCAGTACTTC	CASSFINSQETQYF
16	TRBJ2-5	.	TRBV10-3	.	TGTGCCATCAGCGCCGGTGGCGGGGCGTACCAAGAGACCCAGTACTTC	CAISAGGGAYQETQYF
16	TRBJ2-2	.	TRBV19	.	TGTGCCAGTAGTCGACGGGCGCAGGGAGGTACCGGGGAGCTGTTTTTT	CASSRRAQGGTGELFF